Listed below are T cell receptor beta chains from one sample, sequenced in a study of OX40 agonist ivuxolimab in advanced cancers. Repertoires were generated with immunoSEQ multiplex PCR, while TCRdb's copy carries only in-frame clones and drops some. The table includes 99,000 or so clones, approximately 94% detected once. Here the sequenced sample was CD4+ or CD8+ T cells sorted from blood, taken in a trial of the OX40 agonist ivuxolimab. These receptors were obtained from an adult with an advanced solid tumor such as melanoma, head and neck, liver or kidney cancer. Each CDR3 is given with its conserved first and last residue. The order of the fields is D gene, V gene, J gene, CDR3 length, clone size, CDR3 protein, CDR3 DNA. A D gene is named only where the DNA matches it firmly. Size is stated for part of the rows, as once, few or many counts, or as a class when the clone is expanded.

d_call: NA; v_call: TRBV11-2; j_call: TRBJ1-3; cdr3_length: 15; clone_size: once; cdr3_aa: CASSPSLLSGNTIYF; cdr3_nt: TGTGCCAGCAGCCCCAGTTTGCTCTCTGGAAACACCATATATTTT
d_call: TRBD1; v_call: TRBV7-3; j_call: TRBJ2-3; cdr3_length: 15; clone_size: NA; cdr3_aa: CASSFGQGAGDTQYF; cdr3_nt: TGTGCCAGCAGCTTCGGTCAGGGGGCAGGGGATACGCAGTATTTT
d_call: TRBD2; v_call: TRBV5-6; j_call: TRBJ2-7; cdr3_length: 13; clone_size: NA; cdr3_aa: CASSPGRGYEQYF; cdr3_nt: TGTGCCAGCAGCCCTGGGAGGGGCTACGAGCAGTACTTC
d_call: NA; v_call: TRBV5-6; j_call: TRBJ2-3; cdr3_length: 12; clone_size: NA; cdr3_aa: CASSLLPDTQYF; cdr3_nt: TGTGCCAGCAGCTTGTTGCCAGATACGCAGTATTTT
d_call: NA; v_call: TRBV13; j_call: TRBJ1-1; cdr3_length: 13; clone_size: NA; cdr3_aa: CASSRGGLAEAFF; cdr3_nt: TGTGCCAGCAGCAGGGGAGGGCTCGCTGAAGCTTTCTTT
d_call: NA; v_call: TRBV6-6; j_call: TRBJ2-7; cdr3_length: 14; clone_size: NA; cdr3_aa: CVSTPNPDSYEQYF; cdr3_nt: TGTGTCAGCACCCCCAACCCTGATAGCTACGAGCAGTACTTC
d_call: NA; v_call: TRBV6-5; j_call: TRBJ2-7; cdr3_length: 15; clone_size: few; cdr3_aa: CASSYRQGGFGEQYF; cdr3_nt: TGTGCCAGCAGTTACCGGCAGGGGGGGTTCGGGGAGCAGTACTTC
d_call: TRBD1; v_call: TRBV7-6; j_call: TRBJ2-1; cdr3_length: 14; clone_size: NA; cdr3_aa: CASSLGTGVNEQFF; cdr3_nt: TGTGCCAGCAGCTTAGGGACAGGGGTTAATGAGCAGTTCTTC
d_call: NA; v_call: TRBV4-3; j_call: TRBJ2-7; cdr3_length: 13; clone_size: NA; cdr3_aa: CASSQEEGNEQYF; cdr3_nt: TGCGCCAGCAGCCAAGAGGAAGGAAACGAGCAGTACTTC
d_call: NA; v_call: TRBV6-5; j_call: TRBJ2-7; cdr3_length: 13; clone_size: once; cdr3_aa: CASSRGPPYEQYF; cdr3_nt: TGTGCCAGCAGCCGGGGACCTCCCTACGAGCAGTACTTC
d_call: NA; v_call: TRBV5-1; j_call: TRBJ1-3; cdr3_length: 15; clone_size: NA; cdr3_aa: CASSSDGSSGNTIYF; cdr3_nt: TGCGCCAGCAGCTCGGACGGGAGCTCTGGAAACACCATATATTTT
d_call: TRBD2; v_call: TRBV11-3; j_call: TRBJ2-1; cdr3_length: 16; clone_size: NA; cdr3_aa: CASSLGRGLTVDEQFF; cdr3_nt: TGTGCCAGCAGCTTAGGTAGGGGACTAACGGTGGATGAGCAGTTCTTC
d_call: NA; v_call: TRBV28; j_call: TRBJ1-4; cdr3_length: 15; clone_size: NA; cdr3_aa: CASSFMGARVEKLFF; cdr3_nt: TGTGCCAGCAGTTTTATGGGGGCTCGGGTTGAAAAACTGTTTTTT
d_call: TRBD1; v_call: TRBV6-6; j_call: TRBJ1-2; cdr3_length: 14; clone_size: few; cdr3_aa: CASRTGTGIYGYTF; cdr3_nt: TGTGCCAGCAGGACCGGGACAGGGATATATGGCTACACCTTC
d_call: TRBD2; v_call: TRBV7-9; j_call: TRBJ2-1; cdr3_length: 16; clone_size: NA; cdr3_aa: CASSFLTSGRENEQFF; cdr3_nt: TGTGCCAGCAGCTTCCTGACTAGCGGGAGGGAAAATGAGCAGTTCTTC
d_call: NA; v_call: TRBV19; j_call: TRBJ2-7; cdr3_length: 14; clone_size: NA; cdr3_aa: CASSQYGSSYEQYF; cdr3_nt: TGTGCCAGTAGCCAATACGGCAGCTCCTACGAGCAGTACTTC
d_call: NA; v_call: TRBV11-1; j_call: TRBJ1-1; cdr3_length: 18; clone_size: NA; cdr3_aa: CASSFLGLTPREDTEAFF; cdr3_nt: TGTGCCAGCAGCTTTCTCGGGTTAACACCGAGGGAGGACACTGAAGCTTTCTTT
d_call: TRBD1; v_call: TRBV7-9; j_call: TRBJ2-7; cdr3_length: 14; clone_size: NA; cdr3_aa: CASSAPGQPYEQYF; cdr3_nt: TGTGCCAGCAGCGCCCCGGGACAGCCCTACGAGCAGTACTTC
d_call: NA; v_call: TRBV4-1; j_call: TRBJ2-7; cdr3_length: 14; clone_size: NA; cdr3_aa: CASSQDTGKVEQYF; cdr3_nt: TGCGCCAGCAGCCAAGATACAGGGAAGGTCGAGCAGTACTTC
d_call: NA; v_call: TRBV9; j_call: TRBJ2-5; cdr3_length: 14; clone_size: NA; cdr3_aa: CASSGSGVWETQYF; cdr3_nt: TGTGCCAGCAGCGGCTCAGGCGTCTGGGAGACCCAGTACTTC
d_call: NA; v_call: TRBV7-6; j_call: TRBJ2-1; cdr3_length: 11; clone_size: NA; cdr3_aa: CASSLGGEQFF; cdr3_nt: TGTGCCAGCAGCTTAGGGGGTGAGCAGTTCTTC
d_call: NA; v_call: TRBV29-1; j_call: TRBJ2-7; cdr3_length: 12; clone_size: NA; cdr3_aa: CSVVDSSYEQYF; cdr3_nt: TGCAGCGTCGTAGACAGCTCCTACGAGCAGTACTTC
d_call: NA; v_call: TRBV11-2; j_call: TRBJ1-6; cdr3_length: 15; clone_size: NA; cdr3_aa: CASSLEGTVNSPLHF; cdr3_nt: TGTGCCAGCAGCTTAGAAGGGACGGTAAATTCACCCCTCCACTTT
d_call: NA; v_call: TRBV4-1; j_call: TRBJ1-1; cdr3_length: 17; clone_size: NA; cdr3_aa: CASSQDLAGIMNTEAFF; cdr3_nt: TGCGCCAGCAGCCAAGATCTGGCAGGAATCATGAACACTGAAGCTTTCTTT
d_call: TRBD1; v_call: TRBV5-4; j_call: TRBJ2-3; cdr3_length: 15; clone_size: NA; cdr3_aa: CASSLGTGGTDTQYF; cdr3_nt: TGTGCCAGCAGCTTAGGAACAGGGGGCACAGATACGCAGTATTTT
d_call: NA; v_call: TRBV9; j_call: TRBJ2-3; cdr3_length: 13; clone_size: NA; cdr3_aa: CASSVGGADTQYF; cdr3_nt: TGTGCCAGCAGCGTAGGGGGGGCAGATACGCAGTATTTT
d_call: TRBD2; v_call: TRBV9; j_call: TRBJ2-1; cdr3_length: 16; clone_size: NA; cdr3_aa: CASSPRTSGGLDEQFF; cdr3_nt: TGTGCCAGCAGCCCCCGGACTAGCGGGGGCCTGGATGAGCAGTTCTTC
d_call: NA; v_call: TRBV19; j_call: TRBJ1-3; cdr3_length: 15; clone_size: NA; cdr3_aa: CASLEGSFAGNTIYF; cdr3_nt: TGTGCCTCGCTGGAGGGGTCTTTCGCTGGAAACACCATATATTTT
d_call: TRBD1; v_call: TRBV5-6; j_call: TRBJ2-3; cdr3_length: 13; clone_size: NA; cdr3_aa: CASSFSAPGQGYF; cdr3_nt: TGTGCCAGCAGCTTCTCGGCACCGGGACAGGGGTATTTT
d_call: NA; v_call: TRBV15; j_call: TRBJ2-3; cdr3_length: 11; clone_size: NA; cdr3_aa: CATGSGDTQYF; cdr3_nt: TGTGCCACCGGGTCGGGAGATACGCAGTATTTT
d_call: NA; v_call: TRBV28; j_call: TRBJ2-7; cdr3_length: 11; clone_size: NA; cdr3_aa: CASSPRYEQYF; cdr3_nt: TGTGCCAGCAGTCCGCGCTACGAGCAGTACTTC
d_call: NA; v_call: TRBV25-1; j_call: TRBJ2-7; cdr3_length: 13; clone_size: NA; cdr3_aa: CASSEFVRAEQYF; cdr3_nt: TGTGCCAGCAGTGAATTCGTTAGGGCGGAGCAGTACTTC
d_call: TRBD2; v_call: TRBV4-1; j_call: TRBJ2-7; cdr3_length: 16; clone_size: NA; cdr3_aa: CASSLGAAGVSSEQYF; cdr3_nt: TGCGCCAGCAGCCTCGGTGCAGCGGGAGTTTCGAGCGAGCAGTACTTC
d_call: NA; v_call: TRBV9; j_call: TRBJ1-4; cdr3_length: 13; clone_size: NA; cdr3_aa: CASSVQSGEKLFF; cdr3_nt: TGTGCCAGCAGCGTCCAGAGCGGTGAAAAACTGTTTTTT
d_call: NA; v_call: TRBV7-9; j_call: TRBJ1-2; cdr3_length: 16; clone_size: NA; cdr3_aa: CASSLVGASAFYGYTF; cdr3_nt: TGTGCCAGCAGCTTAGTTGGTGCATCTGCCTTCTATGGCTACACCTTC
d_call: NA; v_call: TRBV27; j_call: TRBJ2-2; cdr3_length: 15; clone_size: NA; cdr3_aa: CASSLFFGNTGELFF; cdr3_nt: TGTGCCAGCAGTCTCTTTTTCGGGAACACCGGGGAGCTGTTTTTT
d_call: NA; v_call: TRBV7-9; j_call: TRBJ1-1; cdr3_length: 15; clone_size: NA; cdr3_aa: CASSDSGTVNTEAFF; cdr3_nt: TGTGCCAGCAGCGACAGCGGGACGGTGAACACTGAAGCTTTCTTT
d_call: NA; v_call: TRBV28; j_call: TRBJ1-1; cdr3_length: 14; clone_size: NA; cdr3_aa: CASSAAREGTEAFF; cdr3_nt: TGTGCCAGCAGTGCCGCTCGGGAGGGGACTGAAGCTTTCTTT
d_call: NA; v_call: TRBV7-9; j_call: TRBJ1-1; cdr3_length: 15; clone_size: NA; cdr3_aa: CASSLGTALNTEAFF; cdr3_nt: TGTGCCAGCAGCTTAGGGACAGCCTTGAACACTGAAGCTTTCTTT
d_call: TRBD1; v_call: TRBV19; j_call: TRBJ1-4; cdr3_length: 14; clone_size: NA; cdr3_aa: CASSTGQPYEKLFF; cdr3_nt: TGTGCCAGTAGTACGGGACAGCCATATGAAAAACTGTTTTTT
d_call: NA; v_call: TRBV28; j_call: TRBJ1-6; cdr3_length: 16; clone_size: once; cdr3_aa: CASSFGGAEYNSPLHF; cdr3_nt: TGTGCCAGCAGTTTCGGTGGGGCAGAGTATAATTCACCCCTCCACTTT
d_call: NA; v_call: TRBV6-5; j_call: TRBJ2-7; cdr3_length: 13; clone_size: NA; cdr3_aa: CASSYGGKHEQYF; cdr3_nt: TGTGCCAGCAGTTATGGGGGCAAGCACGAGCAGTACTTC
d_call: NA; v_call: TRBV7-9; j_call: TRBJ2-3; cdr3_length: 13; clone_size: NA; cdr3_aa: CASSLEEPDTQYF; cdr3_nt: TGTGCCAGCAGCTTAGAGGAGCCAGATACGCAGTATTTT
d_call: TRBD2; v_call: TRBV5-6; j_call: TRBJ2-7; cdr3_length: 16; clone_size: NA; cdr3_aa: CASSGVAGPTAEEQYF; cdr3_nt: TGTGCCAGCAGCGGGGTAGCGGGGCCCACCGCGGAGGAGCAGTACTTC
d_call: NA; v_call: TRBV27; j_call: TRBJ2-2; cdr3_length: 15; clone_size: NA; cdr3_aa: CASRAGTPNTGELFF; cdr3_nt: TGTGCCAGCAGAGCCGGGACTCCAAACACCGGGGAGCTGTTTTTT
d_call: NA; v_call: TRBV27; j_call: TRBJ2-7; cdr3_length: 14; clone_size: NA; cdr3_aa: CASSFGGPSYEQYF; cdr3_nt: TGTGCCAGCAGTTTTGGCGGACCCTCCTACGAGCAGTACTTC
d_call: NA; v_call: TRBV9; j_call: TRBJ2-3; cdr3_length: 15; clone_size: NA; cdr3_aa: CASSVPLEVADTQYF; cdr3_nt: TGTGCCAGCAGCGTCCCCCTAGAAGTCGCAGATACGCAGTATTTT
d_call: TRBD2; v_call: TRBV10-3; j_call: TRBJ2-3; cdr3_length: 14; clone_size: NA; cdr3_aa: CAISQAGGTDTQYF; cdr3_nt: TGTGCCATCAGCCAAGCGGGGGGCACAGATACGCAGTATTTT
d_call: TRBD1; v_call: TRBV11-2; j_call: TRBJ1-2; cdr3_length: 16; clone_size: NA; cdr3_aa: CASSLDGAGGNYGYTF; cdr3_nt: TGTGCCAGCAGCTTAGATGGGGCAGGGGGGAACTATGGCTACACCTTC
d_call: NA; v_call: TRBV28; j_call: TRBJ1-1; cdr3_length: 14; clone_size: NA; cdr3_aa: CASSLPLGETEAFF; cdr3_nt: TGTGCCAGCAGTTTACCTCTAGGGGAAACTGAAGCTTTCTTT
d_call: TRBD2; v_call: TRBV28; j_call: TRBJ2-7; cdr3_length: 15; clone_size: NA; cdr3_aa: CASRPRTSGFYEQYF; cdr3_nt: TGTGCCAGCAGGCCCCGGACTAGCGGGTTTTACGAGCAGTACTTC
d_call: NA; v_call: TRBV6-5; j_call: TRBJ2-3; cdr3_length: 12; clone_size: NA; cdr3_aa: CASSRSTDTQYF; cdr3_nt: TGTGCCAGCAGCCGAAGCACAGATACGCAGTATTTT
d_call: TRBD1; v_call: TRBV5-5; j_call: TRBJ2-5; cdr3_length: 14; clone_size: NA; cdr3_aa: CASITGGAVETQYF; cdr3_nt: TGTGCCAGCATTACAGGGGGCGCGGTAGAGACCCAGTACTTC
d_call: NA; v_call: TRBV13; j_call: TRBJ1-3; cdr3_length: 15; clone_size: NA; cdr3_aa: CASSLLSVVGDTIYF; cdr3_nt: TGTGCCAGCAGCTTATTAAGTGTCGTAGGGGACACCATATATTTT